The rows below give T cell receptor beta chains drawn from one sample of a study of T cells expressing NK-cell markers. One entry per CDR3 protein, without DNA, is what TCRdb gives after re-calling the 5' RACE reads. This sample's table has roughly 420,000 distinct CDR3 sequences. Sample: blood T cells: a sorted CD56 or NKG2C T cell subset, CD4+ or CD8+ T cells, or bulk PBMC T cells (not recorded which). Receptors originate from a woman aged 18-69 years in good health. Each CDR3 is given with its conserved first and last residue.

v_call	j_call	cdr3_aa
TRBV29-1	TRBJ2-2	CSVVGAVGELFF
TRBV3-1	TRBJ1-2	CASSHLSLNYGYTF
TRBV5-4	TRBJ1-2	CASSPVMVMGGGYTF
TRBV20-1	TRBJ2-7	CSASEYRANYDQYF
TRBV6-2/TRBV6-3	TRBJ2-7	CASRGSFSSYEQYF
TRBV27	TRBJ1-6	CASSPNNSPLHF
TRBV5-6	TRBJ2-3	CASSLAGAITDTQYF
TRBV29-1	TRBJ1-2	CSVGDDYGYTF
TRBV20-1	TRBJ1-5	CSARWEGQGPQHF
TRBV28	TRBJ2-7	CASSSGPQSSYEQYF
TRBV30	TRBJ1-2	CAWRGPINYGYTF
TRBV7-9	TRBJ2-7	CASSFQQSYEQYF
TRBV12-3/TRBV12-4	TRBJ2-7	CASNTRDREYEQYF
TRBV20-1	TRBJ1-1	CSARSGTEAFF
TRBV11-1	TRBJ2-3	CASSLNRGRTDTQYF
TRBV4-3	TRBJ2-2	CASSPGLDAGELFF
TRBV12-3/TRBV12-4	TRBJ2-7	CASSPREIGEQYF
TRBV20-1	TRBJ1-3	CSGQGKDGNTIYF
TRBV5-1	TRBJ2-1	CASRVEVSSYNEQFF
TRBV19	TRBJ1-1	CATSFTGNTEAFF
TRBV6-4	TRBJ2-3	CASSDSTSGSDTQYF
TRBV12-3/TRBV12-4	TRBJ2-3	CASSPVAGGLTDTQYF